What follows are 26 T cell receptor beta chains derived from one specimen sequenced in a study of CD8 T cells in ankylosing spondylitis. One entry per CDR3 protein results from TCRdb running MiXCR on the 5' RACE reads. This table has hundreds of thousands of distinct CDR3 sequences, 8.6% appearing once. The material sequenced was blood, either unsorted or a sorted T cell fraction (not recorded which). These receptors were taken from a male donor with ankylosing spondylitis or in good health (not recorded which).

This clonotype was counted many times. The chain recombines TRBV7-8 with TRBJ2-5; perhaps D is TRBD1 or TRBD2 (5 bases each). The CDR3 extends over 13 amino acids. Germline CDR1 is SGHVS and CDR2 is FQNEAQ. V was pared by 3 bases and J by 4 bases, with 9 bases between. The CDR3 sequence is CASSFGAVETQYF. The CDR3 bases are TGTGCCAGCAGCTTCGGGGCCGTAGAGACCCAGTACTTC. Together with reference TRBV7-8 and TRBJ2-5, the CDR3 gives the full variable domain: GAGVSQSPRYKVAKRGQDVALRCDPISGHVSLFWYQQALGQGPEFLTYFQNEAQLDKSGLPSDRFFAERPEGSVSTLKIQRTQQEDSAVYLCASSFGAVETQYFGPGTRLLVL.

This clonotype was picked up one time. It may be a read error: a sequence one base away is much more abundant. The CDR3 ends on some other residue instead of the conserved phenylalanine or tryptophan, so this is likely a read error. The chain links TRBV20-1 to TRBJ1-5, with 7 bases matching TRBD1. CDR3 length: 13 residues. Germline trimming cut 6 bases from V and 7 bases from J; bases unmatched to any gene: 9. In germline, CDR1 is DFQATT, CDR2 SNEGSKA (reference sequence). CDR3 nucleotides: TGCAGTGCCCAGGACAGGATGAGGCAGCCCCAGCATCTT. This encodes CSAQDRMRQPQHL.

This clonotype appeared many times. The chain carries TRBV20-1 and TRBJ1-2, with TRBD1 matching 9 bases. The CDR3 consists of 16 residues. Germline V gene sequence: CDR1 DFQATT, CDR2 SNEGSKA (reference sequence). V was clipped by 3 bases and J by 4 bases; unmatched bases: 12. The CDR3 loop reads CSASRGTGGESYGYTF. CDR3 sequence (DNA): TGCAGTGCTAGTCGGGGTACAGGGGGCGAATCCTATGGCTACACCTTC.

The sample holds many counts of this clonotype. The chain has TRBV30 and TRBJ2-7; no definite D call. The CDR3 length is 14 residues. CDR1 GTSNPN and CDR2 SVGIG come from the germline V gene (reference sequence). V was shortened by 0 bases and J by 2 bases, with 11 bases between the two germline ends. In DNA form, the CDR3 reads TGTGCCTGGAGTGTGTCCGTGAAGGCCTACGAGCAGTACTTC. Residues: CAWSVSVKAYEQYF.

Many counts were recorded for this clonotype. The V gene is TRBV5-1, the J gene TRBJ2-3, with 9 bases fitting TRBD1. V lost 4 bases, J lost 4 bases, and 13 bases stayed unmatched. The CDR3 loop spans 17 amino acids. The germline gives CDR1 SGHRS, CDR2 YFSETQ. CDR3 in DNA: TGCGCCAGCAGCCGCCCGGGGGGACAGGGTATCGCAGATACGCAGTATTTT. It encodes CASSRPGGQGIADTQYF.

This clonotype has ten or more counts. The J gene is TRBJ2-7, the V gene TRBV4-3, with 9 bases aligning to TRBD2. After removal of 1 base from V and 2 bases from J, the junction contained 3 bases not matched to a gene. In germline, CDR1 is LGHNA, CDR2 YSLEER. There are 15 residues in the CDR3. The CDR3 loop is CASSQGIAGAYEQYF. The CDR3 DNA reads TGCGCCAGCAGCCAAGGTATAGCGGGAGCCTACGAGCAGTACTTC.

This chain links TRBV5-1 with TRBJ2-2, with 9 nucleotides matching TRBD2. V was clipped by 4 bases and J by 3 bases; unmatched bases: 7. This CDR3 is built from 16 residues. CDR1 and CDR2 from the germline V gene are SGHRS and YFSETQ. In DNA form, the CDR3 reads TGCGCCAGCAGCCCCTCGGTAGCGGGAGACACCGGGGAGCTGTTTTTT. Encoded protein: CASSPSVAGDTGELFF.

This clonotype occurred many times. V and J are TRBV6-4 and TRBJ2-7; 7 nucleotides align to TRBD1. V shed 4 bases, J shed 10 bases, and the junction held 10 bases outside the gene matches. The germline gives CDR1 MRHNA, CDR2 SNTAGT. The CDR3 loop spans 13 amino acids. The CDR3 DNA reads as TGTGCCAGCAGTGTTAGACAGGGAGAGGGACAGTACTTC. Translation gives CASSVRQGEGQYF.

This clonotype was seen repeatedly, ten times or more. The chain employs TRBV9 and TRBJ2-7, with 7 bases fitting TRBD2. The V and J ends lost 4 bases and 2 bases, in that order; junction bases with no gene match: 12. The CDR3 contains 16 residues. Germline values: CDR1 SGDLS, CDR2 YYNGEE. CDR3 in DNA: TGTGCCAGCAGCCCTAGCGGTTCAGGGTCTACCTACGAGCAGTACTTC. Its protein product is CASSPSGSGSTYEQYF.

This clonotype was detected ten times or more. The chain has TRBV5-1 and TRBJ1-1; D might be TRBD1 (5 bases). The CDR3 has 14 amino acids. Between the trimmed V and J ends, which lost 0 bases and 5 bases, there was a span of 11 bases. Per the germline V gene, CDR1 is SGHRS and CDR2 is YFSETQ. CDR3 nucleotide sequence: TGCGCCAGCAGCTTGGCCTGGGGGAGGACTGAAGCTTTCTTT. It codes for CASSLAWGRTEAFF.

This clonotype appeared many times. The CDR3 protein is CASSLVSSGYGTDTQYF. The CDR3 DNA is TGTGCCAGCAGCTTAGTATCATCGGGGTACGGCACAGATACGCAGTATTTT. The chain links TRBV11-2 to TRBJ2-3; tentative D call: TRBD2 (5 bases). The length of the CDR3 is 17 residues. Germline values: CDR1 SGHAT, CDR2 FQNNGV. Deletions cut 1 base from V and 1 base from J, with 15 bases between.

For this clonotype: A much larger clone is a single base away; this may be a read error. V and J are TRBV10-3 and TRBJ2-3; possibly TRBD2 for D (6 bases). Trimming removed 10 bases at V and 1 base at J, with 24 bases between. This CDR3 has 17 residues. The V gene's germline CDR1 is ENHRY and CDR2 SYGVKD. CDR3 loop: CATRDLRDMGGTDTQYF. In DNA form, the CDR3 reads TGTGCCACCAGGGACTTAAGGGATATGGGCGGCACAGATACGCAGTATTTT.

This clonotype was counted at least ten times. The V gene is TRBV29-1, the J gene TRBJ1-2; 7 positions match TRBD1. V was clipped by 6 bases and J by 4 bases; unmatched bases: 8. The CDR3 is made up of 13 amino acids. In germline, CDR1 is SQVTM, CDR2 ANQGSEA. CDR3 sequence reads: CSVQGGQGYGYTF. CDR3 nucleotides: TGCAGCGTACAAGGGGGCCAGGGCTATGGCTACACCTTC.

This clonotype was detected a few times. The chain combines TRBV29-1 with TRBJ2-1, with D possibly being TRBD2 (5 bases). V lost 3 bases to trimming and J lost 7 bases, with 19 bases between them. Looked up from germline, CDR1 is SQVTM and CDR2 is ANQGSEA. The CDR3 totals 15 residues. The CDR3 is CSVDGQVLGSNEQFF. The CDR3 DNA follows: TGCAGCGTTGATGGGCAGGTCCTTGGGAGTAATGAGCAGTTCTTC.

This clonotype was counted many times. The rearrangement links TRBV7-2 to TRBJ2-2; tentatively, D is TRBD1 (5 bases). The CDR3 runs 14 residues. V was cut by 6 bases and J by 0 bases, with 8 bases left in between. Germline V gene data show CDR1 as SGHTA and CDR2 as FQGNSA. The CDR3 DNA reads as TGTGCCAGCAGGGAACAGGCGAACACCGGGGAGCTGTTTTTT. It is translated as CASREQANTGELFF.

This clonotype was recorded at least ten times. The chain recombines TRBV5-6 with TRBJ2-7; 8 nucleotides line up with TRBD1. Germline CDR1 is SGHDT and CDR2 is YYEEEE. This CDR3 has 14 residues. J lost 5 bases, V lost 4 bases, and 8 bases had no gene match. CDR3 in amino acids: CASSGRGLVDEQYF. CDR3 DNA: TGTGCCAGCAGCGGCAGGGGGCTTGTCGACGAGCAGTACTTC.

This clonotype showed up many times. The chain links TRBV2 to TRBJ2-7, with 8 bases lining up with TRBD2. In germline, CDR1 is SNHLY, CDR2 FYNNEI. Trimming at V came to 5 bases and at J to 0 bases, leaving 3 bases not matched to a gene. The CDR3 sequence is 14 residues long. CDR3 residues: CASSSGTSSYEQYF. In nucleotides, the CDR3 is TGTGCCAGCAGTTCCGGGACTAGCTCCTACGAGCAGTACTTC.

The table lists this clonotype with many counts. The V call is TRBV5-1, the J call TRBJ1-6, with 10 nucleotides matching TRBD1. Per germline, CDR1 SGHRS and CDR2 YFSETQ. This CDR3 has 15 amino acids. Unmatched junction bases numbered 9, after V lost 4 bases and J lost 11 bases. The CDR3 bases are TGCGCCAGCAGCCGGGACAGGGGCGTGGGTACACCCCTCCACTTT. Encoded protein: CASSRDRGVGTPLHF.

This clonotype was recorded a few times. The CDR3: CASSALGLESEQFF. The DNA of the CDR3 is TGTGCCAGCAGTGCCCTAGGACTCGAAAGTGAGCAGTTCTTC. The gene calls are TRBV6-4 and TRBJ2-1; a possible D gene is TRBD2 (5 bases). V was shortened by 4 bases and J by 9 bases, with 16 bases between the two germline ends. CDR3 size: 14 residues. Germline CDR1 reads MRHNA; CDR2 reads SNTAGT.

This clonotype was seen repeatedly, ten times or more. J is TRBJ2-5 and V is TRBV24-1; the match to TRBD2 covers 13 bases. The CDR3 has 15 amino acids. The V and J ends lost 3 bases and 9 bases, in that order; junction bases with no gene match: 6. CDR1 is KGHDR and CDR2 is SFDVKD in the germline V gene. CDR3 coding DNA: TGTGCCACCAGTGATCCTACTAGCGGGAGGGGATCCCAGTACTTC. Translating gives CATSDPTSGRGSQYF.

This clonotype was observed a few times. The chain recombines TRBV12-3 or TRBV12-4 with TRBJ2-2, with TRBD2 identical over 8 bases. The CDR3 spans 15 residues. V was pared by 3 bases and J by 6 bases, with 6 bases of the junction left unmatched. The CDR3 loop reads CASSFGGTRAGELFF. The DNA of the CDR3 is TGTGCCAGCAGTTTCGGCGGGACTAGGGCCGGGGAGCTGTTTTTT.

This clonotype was observed at least ten times. The chain carries TRBV10-3 and TRBJ1-5; D remains ambiguous. CDR3 size: 12 residues. Germline assignment: CDR1 ENHRY and CDR2 SYGVKD. Trimming took 3 bases from V and 7 from J, leaving 7 bases between them. CDR3 amino acids: CAISDPEQPQHF. CDR3 nucleotide sequence: TGTGCCATCAGTGACCCGGAACAGCCCCAGCATTTT.

This clonotype showed up many times. The V gene is TRBV10-3, the J gene TRBJ2-1, with 10 bases identical to TRBD2. CDR1 ENHRY and CDR2 SYGVKD come from the germline V gene. The V and J ends lost 0 bases and 0 bases, in that order; junction bases with no gene match: 5. The CDR3 totals 18 residues. CDR3 bases: TGTGCCATCAGTGAGTCGAAGTCTAGCGGGGGCTCCTACAATGAGCAGTTCTTC. Translated, it gives CAISESKSSGGSYNEQFF.

This clonotype was recorded many times. This sequence joins TRBV28 and TRBJ2-7; the D gene is possibly TRBD1 (5 bases). The length of the CDR3 is 12 residues. Looked up from germline, CDR1 is MDHEN and CDR2 is SYDVKM. Trimming pared 6 bases from V and 2 bases from J, leaving 8 bases between. This chain's CDR3 is CASRDKAYEQYF. The CDR3 nucleotides read TGTGCCAGCAGGGACAAAGCCTACGAGCAGTACTTC.

The chain has TRBV7-2 and TRBJ2-1; perhaps D is TRBD1 or TRBD2 (5 bases each). The CDR3 runs to 15 residues. Deletions cut 5 bases from V and 8 bases from J, with 19 bases between. CDR1 and CDR2 from the germline V gene are SGHTA and FQGNSA. The CDR3 region is CASSPWAGVGDEQFF. The DNA of the CDR3 is TGTGCCAGCAGCCCTTGGGCTGGGGTGGGGGATGAGCAGTTCTTC.

In this sample, this clonotype turned up a few times. The chain joins TRBV20-1 to TRBJ2-7, with a tentative D call TRBD2 (5 bases). Trimming shortened V by 3 bases and J by 2 bases, and 26 bases separated the two germline ends. This CDR3 has 18 residues. From germline, CDR1 is DFQATT and CDR2 SNEGSKA (reference sequence). The CDR3 spells CSASLRTEGQLVAYEQYF. The DNA for the CDR3 is TGCAGTGCTAGCCTTAGGACTGAGGGCCAGTTGGTAGCCTACGAGCAGTACTTC.